This passage covers 16 T cell receptor beta chains from one sample sequenced in a study of CD8 T cells in ankylosing spondylitis. The study, taken as a whole, reports: Made up of under 10 highly homologous variants, a TCR beta motif appeared characteristic of ankylosing spondylitis blood.

TCRdb used MiXCR to reprocess the 5' RACE reads, holding one entry per CDR3 protein. The sample lists 450,000 to 550,000 distinct CDR3 sequences, approximately 5.3% occurring once. For these TCRs, the target antigens are not known. The sequenced sample consisted of blood, either unsorted or a sorted T cell fraction (not recorded which). These TCRs come from a male donor with ankylosing spondylitis.

This clonotype has only a few counts. The rearrangement joins TRBV5-5 to TRBJ2-2; 7 positions agree with TRBD2. The trim removed 4 bases at V and 1 base at J, leaving 10 bases unmatched. The CDR3 consists of 17 residues. Germline V gene lookup returns CDR1 SGHKS and CDR2 YYEKEE (reference sequence). CDR3 residues: CASSHRVAGLNTGELFF. The DNA for the CDR3 is TGTGCCAGCAGCCACCGGGTAGCGGGCTTGAACACCGGGGAGCTGTTTTTT.

In this sample, this clonotype turned up many times. The chain links TRBV15 to TRBJ1-1; D not certain. This CDR3 spans 13 amino acids. Between the trimmed V and J ends, which lost 3 bases and 1 base, there was a span of 6 bases. In germline, CDR1 is LNHNV, CDR2 YYDKDF (reference sequence). CDR3 sequence reads: CATSRASNTEAFF. CDR3 sequence (DNA): TGTGCCACCAGCAGGGCCTCGAACACTGAAGCTTTCTTT. The full variable domain, its missing parts supplied by reference TRBV15 and TRBJ1-1, is DAMVIQNPRYQVTQFGKPVTLSCSQTLNHNVMYWYQQKSSQAPKLLFHYYDKDFNNEADTPDNFQSRRPNTSFCFLDIRSPGLGDTAMYLCATSRASNTEAFFGQGTRLTVV.

This clonotype was recorded at least ten times. The chain links TRBV6-1 to TRBJ2-4; D might be TRBD1 (5 bases). Germline V gives CDR1 MNHNS, CDR2 SASEGT. The V gene lost 4 bases and the J gene lost 3 bases, with 13 bases spanning the gap. The CDR3 sequence is 15 residues long. CDR3 sequence: CASSGGGNGKNIQYF. In DNA form, the CDR3 reads TGTGCCAGCAGTGGGGGCGGCAATGGCAAAAACATTCAGTACTTC.

This clonotype was seen repeatedly, ten times or more. The CDR3 DNA is TGTGCCAGCAGCCTTACCGGGACCAGATATCAGCCCCAGCATTTT. This sequence encodes CASSLTGTRYQPQHF. The chain links TRBV7-2 to TRBJ1-5; D possibly corresponds to TRBD1 (5 bases). Germline-derived CDR1 and CDR2 are SGHTA and FQGNSA. CDR3 length: 15 amino acids. Trimming removed 5 bases at V and 5 bases at J, with 16 bases between.

This clonotype was seen a few times. The chain couples TRBV5-1 to TRBJ2-1; D might be TRBD1 or TRBD2, each matching 5 bases. CDR3 length: 16 residues. Trimming removed 4 bases from V and 0 bases from J, with 14 bases in between. Germline V gene data show CDR1 as SGHRS and CDR2 as YFSETQ. CDR3 sequence reads: CASSLKRGGSYNEQFF. In DNA, the CDR3 is TGCGCCAGCAGCCTTAAGAGGGGTGGCTCCTACAATGAGCAGTTCTTC.

In its sample, this clonotype was seen many times. CDR3 sequence: CAISAGGETQYF. The CDR3 nucleotides are TGTGCCATCAGTGCGGGGGGGGAGACCCAGTACTTC. V is TRBV10-3 and J is TRBJ2-5, with 8 bases lining up with TRBD2. Germline values: CDR1 ENHRY, CDR2 SYGVKD. CDR3 length: 12 amino acids. V shed 4 bases, J shed 5 bases, and the junction held 0 bases outside the gene matches.

This clonotype has at least ten counts. CDR3: CASSLDSWMNTEAFF. The DNA for the CDR3 is TGTGCCAGCAGCTTAGACAGTTGGATGAACACTGAAGCTTTCTTT. The chain has TRBV5-5 and TRBJ1-1; possibly TRBD1 for D (5 bases). V lost 2 bases to trimming and J lost 0 bases, with 11 bases between them. This CDR3 is built from 15 residues. Germline CDR1 and CDR2: SGHKS and YYEKEE (reference sequence).

This clonotype was detected ten times or more. The chain couples TRBV20-1 to TRBJ2-7, with D perhaps being TRBD1 or TRBD2 (6 bases each). Trimming pared 7 bases from V and 6 bases from J, leaving 10 bases between. From germline, CDR1 is DFQATT and CDR2 SNEGSKA (reference sequence). This CDR3 is built from 10 residues. CDR3 nucleotide sequence: TGCAGTGTTGGGGGGCGCGAGCAGTACTTC. Protein product: CSVGGREQYF.

This clonotype has at least ten counts. The chain combines TRBV6-2 or TRBV6-3 with TRBJ1-4; tentatively, D is TRBD1 (5 bases). Germline CDR1 MNHEY, CDR2 SVGEGT. V was clipped by 7 bases and J by 8 bases, with 11 bases between them. This CDR3 comprises 12 residues. This chain's CDR3 is CASNEGPEKLFF. As DNA, the CDR3 is TGTGCCAGCAACGAGGGACCCGAAAAACTGTTTTTT.

This clonotype occurred many times. The chain employs TRBV7-3 and TRBJ2-3; no firm D call. V gave up 1 base and J gave up 4 bases, with 15 bases separating them. Germline assignment: CDR1 SGHTA and CDR2 FQGTGA. The CDR3 runs 16 residues. The CDR3 region has the DNA TGTGCCAGCAGCTTAAATGGGCCCGGAAACTCAGATACGCAGTATTTT. Translation gives CASSLNGPGNSDTQYF.

V usage is TRBV21-1 and J usage is TRBJ2-6; TRBD1 is taken as the D call from the table, unchecked against the DNA. TRBV21-1 corresponds to a pseudogene. The CDR3 runs 18 residues. The CDR3 region is CASSKAHRGYSGANVLTF. Here the CDR3 DNA reads TGTGCCAGCAGCAAAGCGCATAGGGGTTACTCTGGGGCCAACGTCCTGACTTTC.

This clonotype was counted many times. This chain connects TRBV5-6 to TRBJ1-2; D unresolved. This CDR3 has 14 amino acids. Germline lookup yields CDR1 SGHDT and CDR2 YYEEEE. The V end lost 0 bases, the J end lost 5 bases, and 11 bases lay between the germline ends. The CDR3 coding sequence is TGTGCCAGCAGCTTGGGCCAGGCTTGGTATGGCTACACCTTC. This encodes CASSLGQAWYGYTF.

The sample holds many counts of this clonotype. This rearrangement joins TRBV7-2 to TRBJ2-5, with TRBD2 matching 10 bases. This CDR3 is built from 16 residues. CDR1 is SGHTA, CDR2 FQGNSA, per germline. After removal of 1 base from V and 1 base from J, the junction contained 3 bases not matched to a gene. The CDR3 DNA follows: TGTGCCAGCAGCTTAGTACCTAGCGGGGGCCAAGAGACCCAGTACTTC. This sequence encodes CASSLVPSGGQETQYF.

There are many counts of this clonotype. The chain combines TRBV6-5 with TRBJ2-7, with 8 bases identical to TRBD1. The germline CDR1 and CDR2 sequences are MNHEY and SVGAGI. The CDR3 length is 18 residues. V gave up 4 bases and J gave up 0 bases; unmatched junction bases: 14. The CDR3 reads CASSSGQGPTLSSYEQYF. For the CDR3, the DNA is TGTGCCAGCAGTTCCGGACAGGGCCCTACCCTGAGCTCCTACGAGCAGTACTTC.

This clonotype was detected ten times or more. This chain connects TRBV12-5 to TRBJ1-2; 7 nucleotides align to TRBD1. Trimming at V came to 7 bases and at J to 7 bases, leaving 18 bases not matched to a gene. The CDR3 has 16 amino acids. The V gene's germline CDR1 is LGHNT and CDR2 FRNRAP. In DNA, the CDR3 is TGTGCTAGTGCCATTTTACGAGGGGGCAGTTCTTTTGGCTACACCTTC. It yields the protein CASAILRGGSSFGYTF. Looking up the rest from reference TRBV12-5 and TRBJ1-2 gives the full variable domain: DARVTQTPRHKVTEMGQEVTMRCQPILGHNTVFWYRQTMMQGLELLAYFRNRAPLDDSGMPKDRFSAEMPDATLATLKIQPSEPRDSAVYFCASAILRGGSSFGYTFGSGTRLTVV.

In its sample, this clonotype was seen many times. V gene TRBV27 combines with J gene TRBJ2-3, with 7 bases matching TRBD2. Germline V gene data show CDR1 as MNHEY and CDR2 as SMNVEV (reference sequence). Trimming cost V 6 bases and J 2 bases; bases outside gene matches: 11. This CDR3 contains 16 residues. DNA for the CDR3: TGTGCCAGCAGCTCCCTAAGAGGGGACTACACAGATACGCAGTATTTT. Protein sequence: CASSSLRGDYTDTQYF.